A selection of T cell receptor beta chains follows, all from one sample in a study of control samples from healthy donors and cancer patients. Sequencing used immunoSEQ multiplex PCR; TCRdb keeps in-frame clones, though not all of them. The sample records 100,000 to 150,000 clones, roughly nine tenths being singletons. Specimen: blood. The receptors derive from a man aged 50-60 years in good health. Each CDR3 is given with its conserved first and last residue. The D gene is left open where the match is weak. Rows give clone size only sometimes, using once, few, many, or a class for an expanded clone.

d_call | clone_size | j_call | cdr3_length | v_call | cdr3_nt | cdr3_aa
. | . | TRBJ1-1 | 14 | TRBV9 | TGTGCCAGCAGCTTCGGACAAGGTCGGACTGAAGCTTTCTTT | CASSFGQGRTEAFF
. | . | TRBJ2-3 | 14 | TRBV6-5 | TGTGCCACCATCGGGTTACCCAGCACAGATACGCAGTATTTT | CATIGLPSTDTQYF
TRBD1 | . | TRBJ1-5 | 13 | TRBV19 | TGTGCCAGTAGTGTAGGACAGGGGCAGCCCCAGCATTTT | CASSVGQGQPQHF
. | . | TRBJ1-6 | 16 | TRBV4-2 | TGTGCCAGCAGCCAAGTTGCAGAGAGCTATAATTCACCCCTCCACTTT | CASSQVAESYNSPLHF
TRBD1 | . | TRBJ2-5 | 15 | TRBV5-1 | TGCGCCAGCAGCCCCTTTGGACAGGGTAAAGAGACCCAGTACTTC | CASSPFGQGKETQYF
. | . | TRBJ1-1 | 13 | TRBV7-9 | TGTGCCAGCAGCCAAACACTGAACACTGAAGCTTTCTTT | CASSQTLNTEAFF
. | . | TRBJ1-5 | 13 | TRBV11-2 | TGTGCCAGCAGCCGGGACAACAATCAGCCCCAGCATTTT | CASSRDNNQPQHF
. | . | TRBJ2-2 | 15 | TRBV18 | TGTGCCAGCTCACCTATGGGGGCGTACACCGGGGAGCTGTTTTTT | CASSPMGAYTGELFF
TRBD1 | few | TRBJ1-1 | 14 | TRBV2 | TGTGCCAGCACCCCGACAGGGGGATATACTGAAGCTTTCTTT | CASTPTGGYTEAFF
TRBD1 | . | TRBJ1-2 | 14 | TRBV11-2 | TGTGCCAGCAGTCCGGACAGGTCGAACTATGGCTACACCTTC | CASSPDRSNYGYTF
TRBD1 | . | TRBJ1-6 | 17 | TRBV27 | TGTGCCAGCAGTTTATCGGACCCGGGACAGGGATTGTCACCCCTCCACTTT | CASSLSDPGQGLSPLHF
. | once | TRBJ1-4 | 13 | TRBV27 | TGTGCCAGCACAGGGCCAACTAATGAAAAACTGTTTTTT | CASTGPTNEKLFF
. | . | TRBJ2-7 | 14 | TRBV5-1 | TGCGCCAGCAGCTTCAGCGGCACGGGCGCGGAGCAGTACTTC | CASSFSGTGAEQYF
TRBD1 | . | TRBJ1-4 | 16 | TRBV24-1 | TGTGCCACCAGTGATTTGTCGGGACAGTTTAATGAAAAACTGTTTTTT | CATSDLSGQFNEKLFF
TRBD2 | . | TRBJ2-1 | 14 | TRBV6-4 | TGTGCCAGCAGTGGACTAGCGGGGAGCGGTGAGCAGTTCTTC | CASSGLAGSGEQFF
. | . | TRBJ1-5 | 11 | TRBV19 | TGTGCCAGTAGTATTGGGGCAGAGAGGCATTTT | CASSIGAERHF
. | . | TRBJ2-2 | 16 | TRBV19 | TGTGCCAGTAGTATATCCCGACAGGATGGGCACGGGGAGCTGTTTTTT | CASSISRQDGHGELFF
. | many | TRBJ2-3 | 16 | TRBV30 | TGTGCCTGGACAGAACCGGGGGCGGCCGTTACAGATACGCAGTATTTT | CAWTEPGAAVTDTQYF
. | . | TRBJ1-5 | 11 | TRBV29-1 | TGCAGCGCCGGACAGAATCAGCCCCAGCATTTT | CSAGQNQPQHF
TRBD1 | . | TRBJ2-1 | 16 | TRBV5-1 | TGCGCCAGCAGCTTGACCGGGACAGTTTACAATGATGAGCAGTTCTTC | CASSLTGTVYNDEQFF
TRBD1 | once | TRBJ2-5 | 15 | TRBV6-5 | TGTGCCAGCACCCAGGGACAGGGGTTGTTAGAGACCCAGTACTTC | CASTQGQGLLETQYF
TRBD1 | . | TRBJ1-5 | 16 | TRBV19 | TGTGCCAGTAGTTACCCGAGGACAGGGACACGGCAGCCCCAGCATTTT | CASSYPRTGTRQPQHF
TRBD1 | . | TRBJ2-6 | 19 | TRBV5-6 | TGTGCCAGCAGCTTGGGTCCGGACAGGTTCCTCTCTGGGGCCAACGTCCTGACTTTC | CASSLGPDRFLSGANVLTF
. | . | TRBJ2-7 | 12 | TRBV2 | TGTGCCAGCAAGGGGCGGGCGGACGAGCAGTACTTC | CASKGRADEQYF
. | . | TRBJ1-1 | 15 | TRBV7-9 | TGTGCCAGCAGCGACCGGGACGGGATGAACACTGAAGCTTTCTTT | CASSDRDGMNTEAFF
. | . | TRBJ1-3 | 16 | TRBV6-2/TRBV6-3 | TGTGCCAGCAGCACCTACTCGGGGGAATCTGGAAACACCATATATTTT | CASSTYSGESGNTIYF
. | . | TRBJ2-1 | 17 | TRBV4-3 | TGCGCCAGCAGCCAAGATTCCCCCCTTAGACAGTACAATGAGCAGTTCTTC | CASSQDSPLRQYNEQFF
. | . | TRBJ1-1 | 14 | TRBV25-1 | TGTGCCAGCAGTGATCCCAACAGGAACACTGAAGCTTTCTTT | CASSDPNRNTEAFF
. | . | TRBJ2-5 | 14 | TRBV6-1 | TGTGCCAGCAGTGACCTAGAAAGGGACCAGACCCAGTACTTC | CASSDLERDQTQYF
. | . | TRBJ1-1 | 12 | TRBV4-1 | TGCGCCAGCAGCCAAGAGGACACTGAAGCTTTCTTT | CASSQEDTEAFF
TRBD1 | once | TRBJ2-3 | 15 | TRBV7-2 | TGTGCCAGCAGCCCGAGGACAGGGAAGGGAGATACGCAGTATTTT | CASSPRTGKGDTQYF
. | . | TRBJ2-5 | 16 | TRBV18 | TGTGCCAGCTCGCCTCCATGGAGGGTTGGACAAGAGACCCAGTACTTC | CASSPPWRVGQETQYF
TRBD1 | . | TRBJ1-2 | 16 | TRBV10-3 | TGTGCCATCAGCGACAGGGGGCAGAAGGTGGGGTATGGCTACACCTTC | CAISDRGQKVGYGYTF
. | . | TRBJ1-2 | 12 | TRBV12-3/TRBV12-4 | TGTGCCAGCAGTCGGGGACCGAGGGGCTACACCTTC | CASSRGPRGYTF
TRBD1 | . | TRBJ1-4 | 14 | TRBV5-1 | TGCGCCAGCAGCGCACAGGGGATTAATGAAAAACTGTTTTTT | CASSAQGINEKLFF
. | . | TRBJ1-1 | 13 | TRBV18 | TGTGCCAGCTCACCAGGGGCGGCCGGTGAAGCTTTCTTT | CASSPGAAGEAFF
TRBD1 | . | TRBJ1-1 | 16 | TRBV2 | TGTGCCAGCAGTGCACGACAGGGGAGGGCTGGGACTGAAGCTTTCTTT | CASSARQGRAGTEAFF
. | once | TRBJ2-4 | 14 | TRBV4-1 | TGCGCCAGCAGCCAAGAAAGTACAGCCAACATTCAGTACTTC | CASSQESTANIQYF
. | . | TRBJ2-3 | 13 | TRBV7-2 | TGTGCCAGCAGCTTAGCCCCGGGACCCCCGCAGTATTTT | CASSLAPGPPQYF
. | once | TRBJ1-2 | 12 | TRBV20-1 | TGCAGTGCTAGTCAGGGTACCTATGGCTACACCTTC | CSASQGTYGYTF